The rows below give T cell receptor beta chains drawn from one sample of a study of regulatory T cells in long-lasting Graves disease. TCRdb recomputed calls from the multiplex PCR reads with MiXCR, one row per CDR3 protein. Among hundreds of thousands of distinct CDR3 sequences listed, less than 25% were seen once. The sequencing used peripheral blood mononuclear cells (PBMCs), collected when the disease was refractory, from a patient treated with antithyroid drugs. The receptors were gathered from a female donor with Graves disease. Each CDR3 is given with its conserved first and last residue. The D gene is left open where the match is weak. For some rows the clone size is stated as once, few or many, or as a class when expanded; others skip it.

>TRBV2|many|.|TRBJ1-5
TGTGCCAGCAGAACGAGCAATCAGCCCCAGCATTTT
CASRTSNQPQHF
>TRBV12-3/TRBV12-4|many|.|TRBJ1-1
TGTGCCAGCAGCCCGGTAGCGATGAACACTGAAGCTTTCTTT
CASSPVAMNTEAFF
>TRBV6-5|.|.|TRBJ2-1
TGTGCCAGCAGTTCGGTGGGCAGGGTGGCCTACAATGAGCAGTTCTTC
CASSSVGRVAYNEQFF
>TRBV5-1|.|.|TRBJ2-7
TGCGCCAGCAGCTTGGCGGCAGGGGTCTCCTACGAGCAGTACTTC
CASSLAAGVSYEQYF
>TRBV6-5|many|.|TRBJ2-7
TGTGCCAGCAGTTACGGCAGCTACTCCTACGAGCAGTACTTC
CASSYGSYSYEQYF
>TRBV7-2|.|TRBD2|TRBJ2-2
TGTGCCAGCAGCTCAGATGGGACTAGCGGGAGGAGGACCGGGGAGCTGTTTTTT
CASSSDGTSGRRTGELFF
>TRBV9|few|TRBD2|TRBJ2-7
TGTGCCAGCAGCGTGGGCGAGACGGGACTAGCGGCCTACGAGCAGTACTTC
CASSVGETGLAAYEQYF
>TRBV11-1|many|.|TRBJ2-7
TGTGCCAGCAGCTTATCTAGCGTCAGCTCCTACGAGCAGTACTTC
CASSLSSVSSYEQYF
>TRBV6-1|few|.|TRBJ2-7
TGTGCCAGCGCCTTCGGGGGAACCTACGAGCAGTACTTC
CASAFGGTYEQYF
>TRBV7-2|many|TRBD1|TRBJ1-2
TGTGCCAGCAGCTTAGCGACAGGGGAGAACTATGGCTACACCTTC
CASSLATGENYGYTF
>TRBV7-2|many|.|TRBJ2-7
TGTGCCAGCAGCGCCGGCTTGAACCAGCAGTACTTC
CASSAGLNQQYF
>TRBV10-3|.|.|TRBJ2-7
TGTGCCATCAGTGGGGACGGGGAATACGAGCAGTACTTC
CAISGDGEYEQYF
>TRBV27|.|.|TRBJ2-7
TGTGCCAGCCCAGGACCGAGCTCCTACGAGCAGTACTTC
CASPGPSSYEQYF
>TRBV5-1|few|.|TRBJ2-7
TGCGCCAGCAGCTTGTCGACGGGCGAGCAGTACTTC
CASSLSTGEQYF
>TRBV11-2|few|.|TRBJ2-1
TGTGCCAGCAGATCGGACAGAGCCAATGAGCAGTTCTTC
CASRSDRANEQFF
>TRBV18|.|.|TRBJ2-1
TGTGCCAGCTCACGAATCAGGTCAGGTATCGCCTACAATGAGCAGTTCTTC
CASSRIRSGIAYNEQFF
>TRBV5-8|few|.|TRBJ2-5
TGTGTCAGCAGCCTGGAGTGGCGGTTCAATGCTGAGACCCAGTACTTC
CVSSLEWRFNAETQYF
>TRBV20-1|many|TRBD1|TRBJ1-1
TGCAGTGCTACATACAGACAGGGGTCCACTGAAGCTTTCTTT
CSATYRQGSTEAFF
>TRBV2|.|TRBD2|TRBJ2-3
TGTGCCAGCATCCCGGGACTAGCGGTTCCAGGCACGCAGTATTTT
CASIPGLAVPGTQYF
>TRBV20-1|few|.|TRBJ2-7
TGCAGTGCTAGAAGGACCAATTCCTACGAGCAGTACTTC
CSARRTNSYEQYF
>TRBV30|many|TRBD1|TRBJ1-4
TGTGCCTGGAGCCCCCGGGACAGTAATGAAAAACTGTTTTTT
CAWSPRDSNEKLFF
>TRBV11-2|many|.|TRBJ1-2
TGTGCCAGCAGCGTACAGCTGAACTATGGCTACACCTTC
CASSVQLNYGYTF
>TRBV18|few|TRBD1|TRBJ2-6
TGTGCCAGCTCACCCTCGCAACAGGGGGCCCACTCTGGGGCCAACGTCCTGACTTTC
CASSPSQQGAHSGANVLTF
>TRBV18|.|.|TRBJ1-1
TGTGCCAGCTCACCAGCCCAGGGCGCTGAAGCTTTCTTT
CASSPAQGAEAFF
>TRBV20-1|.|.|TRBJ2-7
TGCAGTGCTGTTGACTACGAGCAGTACTTC
CSAVDYEQYF
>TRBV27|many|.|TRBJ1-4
TGTGCCAGCAGTTCCCCGGACAGACCTGAAAAACTGTTTTTT
CASSSPDRPEKLFF
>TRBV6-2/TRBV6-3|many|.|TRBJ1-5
TGTGCCAGCAGTTCCGCTCAGCCCCAGCATTTT
CASSSAQPQHF
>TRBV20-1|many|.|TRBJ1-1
TGCAGTGCTCCCCGTACGGGAAGAGGGAACACTGAAGCTTTCTTT
CSAPRTGRGNTEAFF
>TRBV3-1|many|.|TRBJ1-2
TGTGCCAGCAGCTTAAATCACAGGGCACAGGGTGGCTACACCTTC
CASSLNHRAQGGYTF
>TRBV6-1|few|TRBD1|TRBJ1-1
TGTGCCAGCAGTCTGCTCAGGGGGCCTGAAGCTTTCTTT
CASSLLRGPEAFF
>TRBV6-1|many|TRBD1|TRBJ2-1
TGTGCCAGCAGCAAAACAGGGGCGGCTTACAATGAGCAGTTCTTC
CASSKTGAAYNEQFF
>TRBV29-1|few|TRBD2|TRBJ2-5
TGCAGCGTTGAAGGGGCTAGCGGGTTTCGAGAGACCCAGTACTTC
CSVEGASGFRETQYF
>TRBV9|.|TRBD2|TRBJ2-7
TGTGCCAGCAGCGTAGAGGAGACCGGGAGGTCCGAGCAGTACTTC
CASSVEETGRSEQYF
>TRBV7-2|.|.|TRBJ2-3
TGTGCCAGCAGCTCTAGCCCGGCGATTGGAGATACGCAGTATTTT
CASSSSPAIGDTQYF
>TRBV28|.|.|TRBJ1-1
TGTGCCAGCAGTGAGATCGGTGACACTGAAGCTTTCTTT
CASSEIGDTEAFF
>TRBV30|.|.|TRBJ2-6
TGTGCCTGGACCTTAGCCGGGACGGCCTCGGGAGGGGCCAACGTCCTGACTTTC
CAWTLAGTASGGANVLTF
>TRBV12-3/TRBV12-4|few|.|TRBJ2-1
TGTGCCAGCAGTTTTGGTGAGGGTTTAGGTGACAATGAGCAGTTCTTC
CASSFGEGLGDNEQFF
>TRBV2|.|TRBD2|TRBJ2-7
TGTGCCAGCAGTCGACTAGCGGGAGGGCCCGGGTACGAGCAGTACTTC
CASSRLAGGPGYEQYF
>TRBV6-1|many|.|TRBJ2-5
TGTGCCAGCGGAGGGGGGGGCAGGGAACGGGAAGAGACCCAGTACTTC
CASGGGGREREETQYF
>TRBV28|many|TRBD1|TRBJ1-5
TGTGCCAGCAGTTTAGGACAGGGGAGCAATCAGCCCCAGCATTTT
CASSLGQGSNQPQHF
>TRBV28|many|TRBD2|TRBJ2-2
TGTGCCAGCACTGGGGCACTAGCGGGAGGTGGGACCACCGGGGAGCTGTTTTTT
CASTGALAGGGTTGELFF
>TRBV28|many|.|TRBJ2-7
TGTGCCAGCCACCTACGGGGAACCTACGAGCAGTACTTC
CASHLRGTYEQYF
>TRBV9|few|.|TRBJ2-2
TGTGCCAGCAGCGTAGCAACAGCCAACACCGGGGAGCTGTTTTTT
CASSVATANTGELFF
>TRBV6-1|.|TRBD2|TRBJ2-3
TGTGCCAGCAGACTTCGCGGGAGGATTGAGAGGGCAGATACGCAGTATTTT
CASRLRGRIERADTQYF
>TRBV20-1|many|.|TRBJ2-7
TGCAGTGCTAGCCATCAGGGGTTGGGTTACGAGCAGTACTTC
CSASHQGLGYEQYF
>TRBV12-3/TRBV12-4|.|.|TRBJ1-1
TGTGCCAGCAGGCAGGATATGAACACTGAAGCTTTCTTT
CASRQDMNTEAFF
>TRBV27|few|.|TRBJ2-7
TGTGCCAGCAGTTTATCGGAGGGAGGCTCCTACGAGCAGTACTTC
CASSLSEGGSYEQYF
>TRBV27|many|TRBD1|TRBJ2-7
TGTGCCAGCAGTTCCACAGGGGGTCCCCACGAGCAGTACTTC
CASSSTGGPHEQYF
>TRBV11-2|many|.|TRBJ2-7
TGTGCCAGCAGCGCCCGGGACGGCTACGAGCAGTACTTC
CASSARDGYEQYF
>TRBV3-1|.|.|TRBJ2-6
TGTGCCAGCAGCAACAGGGTTAACTCTGGGGCCAACGTCCTGACTTTC
CASSNRVNSGANVLTF
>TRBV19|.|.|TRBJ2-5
TGTGCCAGTAGATATACACACCAAGAGACCCAGTACTTC
CASRYTHQETQYF
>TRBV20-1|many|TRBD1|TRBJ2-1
TGCAGTGCCCCTCTCCCCACAGGGGTCAATGAGCAGTTCTTC
CSAPLPTGVNEQFF
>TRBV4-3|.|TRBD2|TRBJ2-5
TGCGCCAGCGGACGACTAGCGGGGCCTGGGGAGACCCAGTACTTC
CASGRLAGPGETQYF